The 12 T cell receptor beta chains presented below share a single source sample, sequenced in a study of blood T cell repertoires in COVID-19. The protocol was immunoSEQ multiplex PCR, while the TCRdb copy is restricted to in-frame clones and leaves out a portion. The data contain over 200,000 clones, approximately 83% of them singletons. Material: peripheral blood. These receptor sequences come from a woman in her 30s who had recovered from COVID-19.

V usage is TRBV6-5 and J usage is TRBJ2-1, with TRBD2 matching 13 bases. The CDR3 has 15 amino acids. Losses at the gene ends were 6 bases for V and 9 bases for J; bases not matched to a gene: 8. From germline, CDR1 is MNHEY and CDR2 SVGAGI. CDR3 in DNA: TGTGCCAGCAGATCAGGACTAGCGGGGGTCGGTGAGCAGTTCTTC. Amino acid sequence: CASRSGLAGVGEQFF.

The CDR3 sequence: CASSPTDRAEAFF. CDR3 DNA sequence: TGTGCCAGTAGTCCAACAGACAGAGCCGAAGCTTTCTTT. The chain couples TRBV19 to TRBJ1-1, with D possibly being TRBD1 (5 bases). Trimming cost V 5 bases and J 8 bases, with 15 bases left between them. Germline lookup yields CDR1 LNHDA and CDR2 SQIVND (reference sequence). The CDR3 totals 13 residues.

The chain employs TRBV6-5 and TRBJ2-1; the match to TRBD1 covers 9 bases. The junction had 4 bases not matched to a gene; V was cut back by 6 bases and J by 7 bases. Germline CDR1 MNHEY, CDR2 SVGAGI. This CDR3 has 13 residues. The CDR3 here is CASRLQGANEQFF. DNA for the CDR3: TGTGCCAGCAGGCTACAGGGGGCGAATGAGCAGTTCTTC.

This chain joins TRBV4-1 and TRBJ2-7; D unresolved. Looked up from germline, CDR1 is MGHRA and CDR2 is YSYEKL. The CDR3 totals 14 residues. V was clipped by 3 bases and J by 2 bases, with 11 bases between them. CDR3: CASSHPLEAYEQYF. CDR3 coding DNA: TGCGCCAGCAGCCACCCCCTAGAAGCCTACGAGCAGTACTTC.

V gene TRBV4-1 combines with J gene TRBJ1-2; TRBD1 agrees at 9 bases. V trimming: 4 bases; J trimming: 2 bases; junction bases outside the gene matches: 5. CDR3 size: 15 residues. CDR1 is MGHRA and CDR2 is YSYEKL in the germline V gene. CDR3: CASSPRTGENYGYTF. The DNA of the CDR3 is TGCGCCAGCAGCCCCCGGACAGGGGAAAACTATGGCTACACCTTC.

This clone occurred once. The chain recombines TRBV10-1 with TRBJ2-5; D perhaps matches TRBD2 (5 bases). Germline lookup yields CDR1 WNHNN and CDR2 SYGVQD (reference sequence). Between the trimmed V and J ends, which lost 0 bases and 4 bases, there was a span of 9 bases. CDR3 length equals 14 residues. CDR3 residues: CASSESVARETQYF. DNA for the CDR3: TGCGCCAGCAGTGAGTCCGTAGCGCGAGAGACCCAGTACTTC.

The chain is built from TRBV5-4 and TRBJ1-6; D is possibly TRBD1 (6 bases). The CDR3 totals 14 residues. Germline loops: CDR1 SGHNT, CDR2 YYREEE (reference sequence). V was trimmed by 0 bases and J by 8 bases, leaving 9 bases between them. This CDR3 reads CASSLASGDSPLHF. Written as DNA, the CDR3 is TGTGCCAGCAGCTTGGCTTCAGGGGATTCACCCCTCCACTTT.

This clone was detected only once. The genes are TRBV5-1 and TRBJ1-1; tentative D call: TRBD1 (5 bases). Per germline, CDR1 SGHRS and CDR2 YFSETQ. Trimming stripped 0 bases from V and 11 bases from J, with 20 bases between. CDR3 size: 15 residues. The DNA of the CDR3 is TGCGCCAGCAGCTTGGATAGTGGCGCTAGGGGTCGGGCTTTCTTT. It codes for CASSLDSGARGRAFF.

The J gene is TRBJ2-7, the V gene TRBV6-2 or TRBV6-3; TRBD2 matches 7 bases. This CDR3 is 13 amino acids long. Germline V lookup: CDR1 MNHEY, CDR2 SVGEGT. V was clipped by 5 bases and J by 2 bases; unmatched bases: 3. CDR3 bases: TGTGCCAGCAGTCGCAGCGGGGCCTACGAGCAGTACTTC. The encoded protein is CASSRSGAYEQYF.

CDR3 bases: TGTGCCAGCAGCTTAGGAGGGCGGGGGGGTCACAATGAGCAGTTCTTC. Protein sequence: CASSLGGRGGHNEQFF. The rearrangement links TRBV11-3 to TRBJ2-1; 9 bases are a match to TRBD2. V was pared by 1 base and J by 5 bases, with 6 bases of the junction left unmatched. Germline V gives CDR1 SGHNT, CDR2 YENEEA. This CDR3 region has 16 residues.

The count of this clone is one. J is TRBJ1-4 and V is TRBV19; 7 bases match TRBD1. The CDR3 is 14 amino acids. With 6 bases clipped from V and 7 bases from J, the junction kept 8 bases outside the gene matches. Germline CDR1 reads LNHDA; CDR2 reads SQIVND (reference sequence). The CDR3 nucleotides are TGTGCCAGTAGCCTGGAGGGGGCCGGTGAAAAACTGTTTTTT. Protein sequence: CASSLEGAGEKLFF.

V usage is TRBV5-4 and J usage is TRBJ2-1; 8 bases align to TRBD1. The CDR3 is made up of 13 amino acids. V dropped 4 bases and J dropped 14; count of bases not matched to a gene: 11. Germline assignment: CDR1 SGHNT and CDR2 YYREEE (reference sequence). CDR3 loop: CASSPGTGDKKFF. CDR3 DNA: TGTGCCAGCAGCCCGGGGACAGGCGACAAGAAGTTCTTC.